The 27 T cell receptor beta chains listed next were all sequenced from one sample in a study of blood T cell repertoires in COVID-19. Sequencing was performed with immunoSEQ multiplex PCR; in TCRdb, only in-frame clones are kept and a portion is missing. This sample has roughly 54,000 clones, with 85% to 95% found just once. The sequenced material came from peripheral blood. The receptors stem from a man aged 45-65 years with acute or convalescent COVID-19.

This clone showed up just a few times. This rearrangement joins TRBV2 to TRBJ2-1; TRBD2 agrees at 8 bases. Germline values: CDR1 SNHLY, CDR2 FYNNEI. V shed 5 bases and J 4 bases; nucleotides not matched to a gene: 13. The CDR3 covers 17 residues. In DNA form, the CDR3 reads TGTGCCAGCAGTTTTAGCGGGGTCCTGGGTGTGTACAATGAGCAGTTCTTC. This encodes CASSFSGVLGVYNEQFF.

The rearrangement joins TRBV21-1 to TRBJ2-5; TRBD2, the table's D call, lacks a check against the DNA. TRBV21-1 is noted as a pseudogene. CDR3 length equals 16 residues. The CDR3: CASSKGVGRARETQYF. CDR3 in DNA: TGTGCCAGCAGCAAAGGGGTCGGGAGGGCCCGGGAGACCCAGTACTTC.

V usage is TRBV19 and J usage is TRBJ2-1; 13 bases are a match to TRBD2. This CDR3 has 15 amino acids. The V and J ends lost 5 bases and 6 bases, in that order; junction bases with no gene match: 4. Germline CDR1 and CDR2: LNHDA and SQIVND (reference sequence). CDR3 coding DNA: TGTGCCAGTAGTGGCGGGACTAGCGGGGTCAATGAGCAGTTCTTC. Protein: CASSGGTSGVNEQFF.

In its sample, this clone was seen once. The chain couples TRBV5-1 to TRBJ2-7; 8 bases are a match to TRBD2. Germline V gene lookup returns CDR1 SGHRS and CDR2 YFSETQ. There are 17 residues in the CDR3. The V and J ends lost 4 bases and 2 bases, in that order; junction bases with no gene match: 14. CDR3 loop: CASSPPRGGTYAYEQYF. DNA of the CDR3: TGCGCCAGCAGCCCCCCCCGGGGGGGGACGTATGCCTACGAGCAGTACTTC.

The V call is TRBV7-2, the J call TRBJ2-7, with D possibly matching TRBD2 (6 bases). Per the germline V gene, CDR1 is SGHTA and CDR2 is FQGNSA. Trimming removed 3 bases from V and 7 bases from J, with 16 bases in between. This CDR3 is 14 amino acids long. CDR3 in DNA: TGTGCCAGCAGCTTCCGGGACTCCACTCGAGAGCAGTACTTC. Amino acids: CASSFRDSTREQYF.

This clone has more than one count but fewer than ten. The DNA for the CDR3 is TGTGCCAGCAGCCACTCAAGGGGTGAGCAGTACTTC. This sequence encodes CASSHSRGEQYF. The V and J genes are TRBV7-9 and TRBJ2-7, with a weak D call TRBD1 (5 bases). Trimming cost V 5 bases and J 7 bases, with 12 bases left between them. CDR3 length: 12 residues. CDR1 and CDR2 from the germline V gene are SEHNR and FQNEAQ (reference sequence).

The chain recombines TRBV7-2 with TRBJ2-1, with 10 bases lining up with TRBD2. The CDR3 consists of 15 residues. V shed 5 bases, J shed 2 bases, and the junction held 3 bases outside the gene matches. Per the germline V gene, CDR1 is SGHTA and CDR2 is FQGNSA. CDR3 coding DNA: TGTGCCAGCAGCGGAACTAGCGGGGCCTACAATGAGCAGTTCTTC. This translates into CASSGTSGAYNEQFF. Together with reference TRBV7-2 and TRBJ2-1, the CDR3 gives the full variable domain: GAGVSQSPSNKVTEKGKDVELRCDPISGHTALYWYRQSLGQGLEFLIYFQGNSAPDKSGLPSDRFSAERTGGSVSTLTIQRTQQEDSAVYLCASSGTSGAYNEQFFGPGTRLTVL.

This sequence joins TRBV11-2 and TRBJ1-4; 8 bases line up with TRBD1. Germline assignment: CDR1 SGHAT and CDR2 FQNNGV. The CDR3 spans 14 residues. Unmatched junction bases numbered 4, after V lost 8 bases and J lost 2 bases. The CDR3 region is CASGRQGTNEKLFF. The DNA for the CDR3 is TGTGCCAGCGGTCGACAGGGGACTAATGAAAAACTGTTTTTT.

The chain combines TRBV6-4 with TRBJ2-2; the D gene is possibly TRBD2 (6 bases). Germline-derived CDR1 and CDR2 are MRHNA and SNTAGT. The germline V and J ends were trimmed by 6 bases and 1 base, with 9 bases remaining between them. This CDR3 has 14 residues. The CDR3 here is CASSRGGNTGELFF. The CDR3 nucleotides read TGTGCCAGCAGCCGGGGAGGGAACACCGGGGAGCTGTTTTTT.

V and J are TRBV4-1 and TRBJ2-2; 10 nucleotides match TRBD2. Germline CDR1 MGHRA, CDR2 YSYEKL. Germline trimming cut 0 bases from V and 3 bases from J; bases unmatched to any gene: 7. This CDR3 contains 18 residues. The CDR3 here is CASSQEVASGRYTGELFF. DNA of the CDR3: TGCGCCAGCAGCCAAGAAGTAGCTAGCGGGAGATACACCGGGGAGCTGTTTTTT.

This chain connects TRBV7-2 to TRBJ2-1; D is perhaps TRBD1 (6 bases). The length of the CDR3 is 15 residues. Trimming took 2 bases from V and 9 from J, leaving 17 bases between them. Germline-derived CDR1 and CDR2 are SGHTA and FQGNSA. The CDR3 DNA sequence: TGTGCCAGCAGCTTACACGGAGTAGGGGGTCTTGAGCAGTTCTTC. It yields the protein CASSLHGVGGLEQFF.

This clone was observed a single time. This sequence joins TRBV9 and TRBJ2-1; 10 nucleotides line up with TRBD2. This CDR3 spans 15 amino acids. The J segment lost 0 bases and the V segment lost 4 bases, leaving 1 base of the junction unmatched. Germline CDR1 SGDLS, CDR2 YYNGEE. The CDR3 here is CASSPSGSSYNEQFF. The CDR3 coding sequence is TGTGCCAGCAGCCCTAGCGGGAGCTCCTACAATGAGCAGTTCTTC. Filled out from reference TRBV9 and TRBJ2-1, the complete variable domain reads DSGVTQTPKHLITATGQRVTLRCSPRSGDLSVYWYQQSLDQGLQFLIQYYNGEERAKGNILERFSAQQFPDLHSELNLSSLELGDSALYFCASSPSGSSYNEQFFGPGTRLTVL.

The V and J genes are TRBV30 and TRBJ1-3, with TRBD1 matching over 7 bases. The CDR3 extends over 17 amino acids. The V segment lost 0 bases and the J segment 0 bases; nucleotides outside the gene matches: 8. Germline assignment: CDR1 GTSNPN and CDR2 SVGIG (reference sequence). In DNA form, the CDR3 reads TGTGCCTGGAGTGTACGGACAGGACACTACTCTGGAAACACCATATATTTT. Amino acid sequence: CAWSVRTGHYSGNTIYF.

The V gene is TRBV4-2, the J gene TRBJ1-1, with D perhaps matching TRBD1 (6 bases). V lost 6 bases, J lost 5 bases, and 16 bases lay in between. Germline-derived CDR1 and CDR2 are LGHNA and YNFKEQ. The CDR3 sequence is 14 residues long. The CDR3 region is CASRTDSLGTEAFF. CDR3 DNA sequence: TGTGCCAGCAGGACGGACAGTTTAGGAACTGAAGCTTTCTTT.

This clone was detected once. The genes are TRBV5-4 and TRBJ1-2, with no clear D. CDR1 is SGHNT and CDR2 is YYREEE in the germline V gene (reference sequence). Trimming removed 0 bases at V and 3 bases at J, with 9 bases between. The CDR3 loop spans 14 amino acids. The CDR3 DNA is TGTGCCAGCAGCTTGGCCGGGAGGGACTATGGCTACACCTTC. Translation: CASSLAGRDYGYTF.

The chain has TRBV7-2 and TRBJ2-2; TRBD2 is a possible D gene (5 bases). Germline V gene sequence: CDR1 SGHTA, CDR2 FQGNSA. This CDR3 has 13 amino acids. V was trimmed by 5 bases and J by 2 bases, leaving 6 bases between them. The CDR3, as DNA: TGTGCCAGCAGCCGACTAAACACCGGGGAGCTGTTTTTT. It yields the protein CASSRLNTGELFF.

The chain employs TRBV5-6 and TRBJ2-2; 14 bases map to TRBD2. Germline CDR1 and CDR2: SGHDT and YYEEEE. This CDR3 contains 17 residues. V lost 0 bases, J lost 6 bases, and 4 bases stayed unmatched. The CDR3 nucleotides are TGTGCCAGCAGCTTGGGGGGACTAGCGGGAGATCCCGGGGAGCTGTTTTTT. This gives the protein CASSLGGLAGDPGELFF. Full variable domain (remainder filled in from reference TRBV5-6 and TRBJ2-2): DAGVTQSPTHLIKTRGQQVTLRCSPKSGHDTVSWYQQALGQGPQFIFQYYEEEERQRGNFPDRFSGHQFPNYSSELNVNALLLGDSALYLCASSLGGLAGDPGELFFGEGSRLTVL.

The V call is TRBV5-1, the J call TRBJ2-7; TRBD2 agrees at 11 bases. The CDR3 extends over 17 amino acids. Trimming removed 0 bases from V and 0 bases from J; junction bases left unmatched: 5. Per the germline V gene, CDR1 is SGHRS and CDR2 is YFSETQ. The CDR3 DNA is TGCGCCAGCAGCTTGGAATTAGCGGGAGGGAGCTCCTACGAGCAGTACTTC. It is translated as CASSLELAGGSSYEQYF.

The rearrangement joins TRBV30 to TRBJ1-6; 10 bases fit TRBD1. The germline CDR1 and CDR2 sequences are GTSNPN and SVGIG (reference sequence). CDR3 length: 15 amino acids. With 5 bases clipped from V and 7 bases from J, the junction kept 8 bases outside the gene matches. CDR3 loop: CAWQPGTGDNSPLHF. CDR3 DNA sequence: TGTGCCTGGCAACCCGGGACAGGGGACAATTCACCCCTCCACTTT. Filled out from reference TRBV30 and TRBJ1-6, the complete variable domain reads SQTIHQWPATLVQPVGSPLSLECTVEGTSNPNLYWYRQAAGRGLQLLFYSVGIGQISSEVPQNLSASRPQDRQFILSSKKLLLSDSGFYLCAWQPGTGDNSPLHFGNGTRLTVT.

The chain is built from TRBV5-1 and TRBJ2-7; 9 bases agree with TRBD2. The CDR3 extends over 13 amino acids. Germline V gives CDR1 SGHRS, CDR2 YFSETQ. V gave up 2 bases and J gave up 6 bases; unmatched junction bases: 3. Here the CDR3 reads CASSLAGGVEQYF. CDR3 in DNA: TGCGCCAGCAGCTTAGCGGGAGGAGTCGAGCAGTACTTC.

The chain uses TRBV18 and TRBJ1-2; TRBD1 agrees at 10 bases. Germline lookup yields CDR1 KGHSH and CDR2 LQKENI. The CDR3 contains 17 residues. V shed 6 bases, J shed 3 bases, and the junction held 13 bases outside the gene matches. CDR3: CASSLKIGTGADYGYTF. CDR3 in DNA: TGTGCCAGCTCCCTTAAAATAGGGACAGGGGCGGACTATGGCTACACCTTC.

The chain links TRBV6-5 to TRBJ1-5; D unclear. The CDR3 consists of 13 residues. Trimming shortened V by 7 bases and J by 6 bases, and 13 bases separated the two germline ends. Germline CDR1 is MNHEY and CDR2 is SVGAGI. This chain's CDR3 is CASTERGPQPQHF. The CDR3 nucleotides read TGTGCCAGCACCGAACGGGGTCCTCAGCCCCAGCATTTT.

This sequence joins TRBV21-1 and TRBJ2-3; the tabulated D call, TRBD1, remains unverified against the DNA. TRBV21-1 is a documented pseudogene. The CDR3 totals 15 residues. The CDR3 reads CASKRDRGGTDTQYF. DNA for the CDR3: TGTGCCAGCAAACGGGACAGGGGGGGCACAGATACGCAGTATTTT.

The V and J genes are TRBV11-2 and TRBJ2-5; 7 bases match TRBD1. The CDR3 is 17 amino acids. The germline CDR1 and CDR2 sequences are SGHAT and FQNNGV. The V segment lost 4 bases and the J segment 4 bases; nucleotides outside the gene matches: 15. CDR3: CASSSSTPTGWTETQYF. As DNA, the CDR3 is TGTGCCAGCAGCTCTTCCACTCCGACAGGGTGGACAGAGACCCAGTACTTC.

The genes are TRBV3-1 (or the pseudogene TRBV3-2) and TRBJ2-7; maybe TRBD1 (5 bases). Germline V gene sequence: CDR1 LGHDT, CDR2 YNNKEL (reference sequence). Trimming left V 0 bases short and J 6 bases short, with 9 bases between. The CDR3 totals 13 residues. The CDR3 reads CASSQDETVEQYF. DNA for the CDR3: TGTGCCAGCAGCCAAGATGAGACAGTCGAGCAGTACTTC.

The chain has TRBV2 and TRBJ2-7; 12 bases align to TRBD2. The germline gives CDR1 SNHLY, CDR2 FYNNEI. V shed 7 bases, J shed 7 bases, and the junction held 11 bases outside the gene matches. The CDR3 runs to 15 residues. The CDR3 DNA sequence: TGTGCCAGCAATCCCCTAGCGGGAGGGCCAGAAGAGCAGTACTTC. This sequence encodes CASNPLAGGPEEQYF.

This sequence joins TRBV9 and TRBJ1-3; the D gene is possibly TRBD1 (6 bases). Germline lookup yields CDR1 SGDLS and CDR2 YYNGEE. Between the trimmed V and J ends, which lost 3 bases and 0 bases, there was a span of 22 bases. The CDR3 contains 19 residues. CDR3 DNA: TGTGCCAGCAGCGCACTTATCCCTCAGGACAGCCGCTCTGGAAACACCATATATTTT. Translated, it gives CASSALIPQDSRSGNTIYF.